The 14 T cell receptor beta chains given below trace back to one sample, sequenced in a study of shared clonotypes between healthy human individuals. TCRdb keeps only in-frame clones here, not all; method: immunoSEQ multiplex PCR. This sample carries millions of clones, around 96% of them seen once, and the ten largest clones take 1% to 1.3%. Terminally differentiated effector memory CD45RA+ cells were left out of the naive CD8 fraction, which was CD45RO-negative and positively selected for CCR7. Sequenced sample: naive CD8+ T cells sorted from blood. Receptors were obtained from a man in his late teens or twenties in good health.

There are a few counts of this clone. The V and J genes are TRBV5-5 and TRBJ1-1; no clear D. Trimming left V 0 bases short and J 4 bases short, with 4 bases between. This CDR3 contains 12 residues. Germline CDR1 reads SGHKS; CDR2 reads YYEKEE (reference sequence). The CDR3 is CASSLVGTEAFF. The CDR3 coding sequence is TGTGCCAGCAGCTTGGTGGGCACTGAAGCTTTCTTT.

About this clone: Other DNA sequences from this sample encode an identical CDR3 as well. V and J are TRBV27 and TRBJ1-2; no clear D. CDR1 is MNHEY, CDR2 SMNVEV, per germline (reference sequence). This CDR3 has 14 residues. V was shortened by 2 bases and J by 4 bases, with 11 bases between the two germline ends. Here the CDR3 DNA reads TGTGCCAGCAGTTTAGGCGGGGATGGCTATGGCTACACCTTC. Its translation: CASSLGGDGYGYTF.

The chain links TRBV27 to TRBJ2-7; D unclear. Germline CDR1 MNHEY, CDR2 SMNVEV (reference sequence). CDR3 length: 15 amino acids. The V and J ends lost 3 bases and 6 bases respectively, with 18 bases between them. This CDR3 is CASSFASMPLSEQYF. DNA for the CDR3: TGTGCCAGCAGTTTCGCTTCCATGCCCCTTTCCGAGCAGTACTTC.

CDR3 loop: CASSVRIQETQYF. Here the CDR3 DNA reads TGCGCCAGCAGCGTCAGGATCCAAGAGACCCAGTACTTC. The J gene is TRBJ2-5, the V gene TRBV4-1; the D is unclear. Deletions cut 5 bases from V and 1 base from J, with 8 bases between. This CDR3 is built from 13 residues. Germline-derived CDR1 and CDR2 are MGHRA and YSYEKL.

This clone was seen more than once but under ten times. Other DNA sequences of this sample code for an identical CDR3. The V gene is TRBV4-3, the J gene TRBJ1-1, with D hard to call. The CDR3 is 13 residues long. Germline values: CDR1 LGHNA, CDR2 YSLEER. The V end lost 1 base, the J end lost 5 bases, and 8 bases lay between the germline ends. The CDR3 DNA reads TGCGCCAGCAGCCAAGGCCCAGATACTGAAGCTTTCTTT. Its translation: CASSQGPDTEAFF.

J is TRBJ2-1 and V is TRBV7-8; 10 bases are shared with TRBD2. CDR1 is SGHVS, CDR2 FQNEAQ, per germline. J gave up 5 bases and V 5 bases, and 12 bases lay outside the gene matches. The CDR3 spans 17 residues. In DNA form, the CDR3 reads TGTGCCAGCAGCCTAAGCCTAGCGGGAGTGGTCCACAATGAGCAGTTCTTC. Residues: CASSLSLAGVVHNEQFF. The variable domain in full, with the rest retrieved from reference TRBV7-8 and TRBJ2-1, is GAGVSQSPRYKVAKRGQDVALRCDPISGHVSLFWYQQALGQGPEFLTYFQNEAQLDKSGLPSDRFFAERPEGSVSTLKIQRTQQEDSAVYLCASSLSLAGVVHNEQFFGPGTRLTVL.

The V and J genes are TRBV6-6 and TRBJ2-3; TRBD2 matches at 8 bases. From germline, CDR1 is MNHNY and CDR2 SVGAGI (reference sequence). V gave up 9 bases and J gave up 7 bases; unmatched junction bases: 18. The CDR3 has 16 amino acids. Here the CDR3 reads CASQGFTSGGLYTQYF. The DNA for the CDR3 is TGTGCCAGTCAAGGGTTCACTAGCGGAGGCCTCTATACGCAGTATTTT.

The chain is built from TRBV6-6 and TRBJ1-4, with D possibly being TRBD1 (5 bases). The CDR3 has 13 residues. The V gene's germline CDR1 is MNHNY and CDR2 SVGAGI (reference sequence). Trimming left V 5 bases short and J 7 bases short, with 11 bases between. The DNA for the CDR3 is TGTGCCAGCAGTGACGGGACGGGTGAAAAACTGTTTTTT. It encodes CASSDGTGEKLFF.

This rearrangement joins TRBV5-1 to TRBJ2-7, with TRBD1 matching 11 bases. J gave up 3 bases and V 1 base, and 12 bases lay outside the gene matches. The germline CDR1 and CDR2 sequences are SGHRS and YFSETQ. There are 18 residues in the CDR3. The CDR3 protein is CASSLYSPGDRGNYEQYF. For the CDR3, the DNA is TGCGCCAGCAGCTTGTATTCCCCCGGGGACAGGGGGAACTACGAGCAGTACTTC.

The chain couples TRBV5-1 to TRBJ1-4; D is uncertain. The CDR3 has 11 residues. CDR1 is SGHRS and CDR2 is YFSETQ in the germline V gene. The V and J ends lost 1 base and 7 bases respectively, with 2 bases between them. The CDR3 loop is CASSLSEKLFF. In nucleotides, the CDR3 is TGCGCCAGCAGCTTGAGTGAAAAACTGTTTTTT.

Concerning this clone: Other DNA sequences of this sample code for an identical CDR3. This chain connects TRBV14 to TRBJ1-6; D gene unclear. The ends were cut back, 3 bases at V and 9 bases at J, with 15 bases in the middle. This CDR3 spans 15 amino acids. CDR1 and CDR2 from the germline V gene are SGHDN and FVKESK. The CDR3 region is CASSQGAGDGSPLHF. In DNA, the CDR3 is TGTGCCAGCAGCCAGGGAGCGGGCGACGGTTCACCCCTCCACTTT.

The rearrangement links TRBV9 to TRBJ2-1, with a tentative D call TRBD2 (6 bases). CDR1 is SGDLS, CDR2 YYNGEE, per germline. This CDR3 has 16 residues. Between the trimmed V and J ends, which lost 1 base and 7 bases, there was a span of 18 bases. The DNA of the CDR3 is TGTGCCAGCAGCGTAATCATAACGGGAGAACCTAATGAGCAGTTCTTC. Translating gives CASSVIITGEPNEQFF.

CDR3 DNA sequence: TGTGCCAGCAGCTTGGGACAGGGGGTTTGGGAGCTGTTTTTT. Its protein is CASSLGQGVWELFF. The chain links TRBV5-6 to TRBJ2-2, with TRBD1 matching over 9 bases. Trimming at V came to 0 bases and at J to 9 bases, leaving 3 bases not matched to a gene. The germline gives CDR1 SGHDT, CDR2 YYEEEE. The CDR3 consists of 14 residues.

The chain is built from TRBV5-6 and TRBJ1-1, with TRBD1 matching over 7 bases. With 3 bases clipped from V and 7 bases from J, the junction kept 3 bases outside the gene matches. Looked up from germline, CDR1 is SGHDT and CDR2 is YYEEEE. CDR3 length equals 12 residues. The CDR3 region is CASSSGGLEAFF. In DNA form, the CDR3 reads TGTGCCAGCAGCTCAGGGGGGCTTGAAGCTTTCTTT.